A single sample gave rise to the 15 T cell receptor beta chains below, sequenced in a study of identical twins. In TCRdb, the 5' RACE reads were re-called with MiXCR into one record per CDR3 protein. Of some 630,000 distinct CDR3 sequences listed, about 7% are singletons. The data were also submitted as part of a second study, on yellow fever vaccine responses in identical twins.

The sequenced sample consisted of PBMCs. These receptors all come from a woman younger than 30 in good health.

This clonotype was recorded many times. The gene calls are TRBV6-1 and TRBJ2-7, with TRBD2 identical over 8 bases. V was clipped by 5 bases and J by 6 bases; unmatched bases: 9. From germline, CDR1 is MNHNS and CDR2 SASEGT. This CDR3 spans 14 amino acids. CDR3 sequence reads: CASSRTGTRSEQYF. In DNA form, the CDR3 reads TGTGCCAGCAGTCGTACCGGGACTAGAAGCGAGCAGTACTTC.

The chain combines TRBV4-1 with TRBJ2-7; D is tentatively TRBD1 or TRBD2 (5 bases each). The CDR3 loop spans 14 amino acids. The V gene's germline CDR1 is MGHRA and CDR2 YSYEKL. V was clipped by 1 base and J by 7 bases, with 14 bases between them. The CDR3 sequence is CASSQGDPAGEQYF. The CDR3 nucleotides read TGCGCCAGCAGCCAAGGGGACCCAGCAGGGGAGCAGTACTTC.

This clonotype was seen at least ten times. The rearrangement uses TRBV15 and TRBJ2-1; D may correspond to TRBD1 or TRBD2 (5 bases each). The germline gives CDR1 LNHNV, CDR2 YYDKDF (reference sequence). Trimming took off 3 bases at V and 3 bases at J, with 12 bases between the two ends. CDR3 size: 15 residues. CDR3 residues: CATSRAGTNYNEQFF. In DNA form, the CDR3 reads TGTGCCACCAGCAGGGCCGGGACCAACTACAATGAGCAGTTCTTC.

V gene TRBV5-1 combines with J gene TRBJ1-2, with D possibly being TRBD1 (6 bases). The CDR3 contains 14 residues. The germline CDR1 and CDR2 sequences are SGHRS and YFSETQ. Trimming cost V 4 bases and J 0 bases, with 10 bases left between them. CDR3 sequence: CASSQTGANYGYTF. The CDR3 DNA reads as TGCGCCAGCAGCCAGACAGGAGCTAACTATGGCTACACCTTC.

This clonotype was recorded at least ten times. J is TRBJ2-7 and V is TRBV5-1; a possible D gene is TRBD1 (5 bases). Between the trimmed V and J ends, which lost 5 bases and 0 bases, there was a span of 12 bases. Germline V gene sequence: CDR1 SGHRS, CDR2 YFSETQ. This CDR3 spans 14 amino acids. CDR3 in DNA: TGCGCCAGCAGTCTCACAGGAAGCTCCTACGAGCAGTACGTC. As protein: CASSLTGSSYEQYV.

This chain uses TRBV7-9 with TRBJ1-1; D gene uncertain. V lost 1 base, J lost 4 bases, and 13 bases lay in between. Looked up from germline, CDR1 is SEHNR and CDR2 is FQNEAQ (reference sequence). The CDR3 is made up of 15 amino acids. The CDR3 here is CASSLGRVGFTEAFF. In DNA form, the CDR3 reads TGTGCCAGCAGCTTAGGTAGGGTAGGTTTCACTGAAGCTTTCTTT. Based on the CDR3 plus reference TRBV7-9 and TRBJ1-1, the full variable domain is DTGVSQNPRHKITKRGQNVTFRCDPISEHNRLYWYRQTLGQGPEFLTYFQNEAQLEKSRLLSDRFSAERPKGSFSTLEIQRTEQGDSAMYLCASSLGRVGFTEAFFGQGTRLTVV.

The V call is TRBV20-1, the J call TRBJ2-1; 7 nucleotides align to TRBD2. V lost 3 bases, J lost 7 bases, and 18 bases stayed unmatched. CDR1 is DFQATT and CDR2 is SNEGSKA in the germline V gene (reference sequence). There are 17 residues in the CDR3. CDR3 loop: CSARALSGTTYKNEQFF. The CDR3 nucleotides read TGCAGTGCTAGGGCGCTGTCCGGGACTACCTACAAGAATGAGCAGTTCTTC.

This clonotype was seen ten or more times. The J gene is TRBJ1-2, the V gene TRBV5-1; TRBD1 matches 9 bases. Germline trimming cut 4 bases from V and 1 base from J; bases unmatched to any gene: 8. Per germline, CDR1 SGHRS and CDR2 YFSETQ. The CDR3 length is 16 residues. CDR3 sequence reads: CASSDLTGGYNYGYTF. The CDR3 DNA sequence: TGCGCCAGCAGCGACTTAACAGGGGGCTATAACTATGGCTACACCTTC.

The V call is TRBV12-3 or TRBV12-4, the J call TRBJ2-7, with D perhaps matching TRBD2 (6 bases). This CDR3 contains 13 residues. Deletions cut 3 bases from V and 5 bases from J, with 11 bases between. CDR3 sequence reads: CASSLRGRDEQYV. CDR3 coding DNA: TGTGCCAGCAGTTTGCGGGGAAGAGACGAGCAGTACGTC.

The CDR3 loop reads CASSQGLWVNEQFF. The CDR3 coding sequence is TGTGCCAGCAGCCAAGGTCTGTGGGTCAATGAGCAGTTCTTC. This rearrangement joins TRBV3-1 to TRBJ2-1; D call uncertain. Germline CDR1 reads LGHDT; CDR2 reads YNNKEL (reference sequence). The CDR3 runs 14 residues. V was trimmed by 1 base and J by 6 bases, leaving 10 bases between them.

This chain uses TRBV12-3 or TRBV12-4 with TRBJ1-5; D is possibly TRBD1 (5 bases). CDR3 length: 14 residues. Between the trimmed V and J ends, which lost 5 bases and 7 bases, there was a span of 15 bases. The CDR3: CASSQTEGRQPQHF. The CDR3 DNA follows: TGTGCCAGCAGTCAGACTGAGGGGAGGCAGCCCCAGCATTTT.

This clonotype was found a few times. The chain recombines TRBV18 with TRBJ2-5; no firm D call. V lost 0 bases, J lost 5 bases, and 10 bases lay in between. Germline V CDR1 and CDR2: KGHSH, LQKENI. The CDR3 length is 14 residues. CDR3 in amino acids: CASSPPASRETQYF. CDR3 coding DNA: TGTGCCAGCTCACCACCGGCTTCCCGGGAGACCCAGTACTTC.

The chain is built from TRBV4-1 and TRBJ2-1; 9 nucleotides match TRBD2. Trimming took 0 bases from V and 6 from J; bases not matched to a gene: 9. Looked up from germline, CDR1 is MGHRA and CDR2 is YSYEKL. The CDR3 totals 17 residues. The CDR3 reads CASSQDVTAGGVNEQFF. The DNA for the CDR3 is TGCGCCAGCAGCCAAGATGTGACAGCGGGGGGAGTCAATGAGCAGTTCTTC.

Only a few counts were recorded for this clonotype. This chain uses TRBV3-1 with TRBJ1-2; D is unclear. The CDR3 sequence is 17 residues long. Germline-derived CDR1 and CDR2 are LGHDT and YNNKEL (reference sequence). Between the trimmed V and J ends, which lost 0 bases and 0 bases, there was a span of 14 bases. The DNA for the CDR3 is TGTGCCAGCAGCCAAGAAAGTTCTGCAGGAACTAACTATGGCTACACCTTC. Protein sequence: CASSQESSAGTNYGYTF. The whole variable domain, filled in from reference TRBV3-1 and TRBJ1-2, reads DTAVSQTPKYLVTQMGNDKSIKCEQNLGHDTMYWYKQDSKKFLKIMFSYNNKELIINETVPNRFSPKSPDKAHLNLHINSLELGDSAVYFCASSQESSAGTNYGYTFGSGTRLTVV.

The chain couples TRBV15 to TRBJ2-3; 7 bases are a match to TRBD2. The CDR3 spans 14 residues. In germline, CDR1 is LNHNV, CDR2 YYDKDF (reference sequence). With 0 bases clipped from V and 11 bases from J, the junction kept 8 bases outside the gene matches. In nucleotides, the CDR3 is TGTGCCACCAGCAGAGACATGACTAGCCGAGGGCAGTATTTT. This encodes CATSRDMTSRGQYF.